This T cell receptor beta chain originates from a study of control samples from healthy donors and cancer patients. CDR1 SGHTA and CDR2 FQGNSA come from the germline V gene. Germline trimming cut 1 base from V and 3 bases from J; bases unmatched to any gene: 3. The CDR3 has 15 amino acids. Only in-frame clones appear in the TCRdb table, and some are missing; sequencing was by immunoSEQ multiplex PCR. The sample holds about 130,000 clones, about 95% seen once. Sequenced: blood. This clonotype was sampled from a man under 40 in good health. The V and J genes are TRBV7-2 and TRBJ1-1; 9 bases are shared with TRBD1. Here the CDR3 reads CASSLVGQGHTEAFF. The CDR3 nucleotides read TGTGCCAGCAGCTTAGTAGGACAGGGGCACACTGAAGCTTTCTTT.